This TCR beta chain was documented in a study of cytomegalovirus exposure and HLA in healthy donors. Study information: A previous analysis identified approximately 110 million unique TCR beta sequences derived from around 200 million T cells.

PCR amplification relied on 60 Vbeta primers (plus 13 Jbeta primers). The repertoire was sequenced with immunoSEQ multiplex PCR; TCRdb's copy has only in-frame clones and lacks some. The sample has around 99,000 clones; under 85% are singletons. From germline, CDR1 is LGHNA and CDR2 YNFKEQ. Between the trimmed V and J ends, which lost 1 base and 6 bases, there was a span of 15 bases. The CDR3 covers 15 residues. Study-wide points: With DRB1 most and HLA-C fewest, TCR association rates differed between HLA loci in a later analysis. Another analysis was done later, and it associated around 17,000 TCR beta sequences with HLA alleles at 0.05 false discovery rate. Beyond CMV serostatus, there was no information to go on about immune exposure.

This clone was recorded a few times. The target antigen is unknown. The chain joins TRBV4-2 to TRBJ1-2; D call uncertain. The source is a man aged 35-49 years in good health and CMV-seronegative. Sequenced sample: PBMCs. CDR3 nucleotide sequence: TGTGCCAGCAGCCAAGGGGAATTGGGGAGGGATGGCTACACCTTC. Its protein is CASSQGELGRDGYTF.